This T cell receptor (beta chain) came from a study of cytomegalovirus exposure and HLA in healthy donors. This clone has just a few counts. The donors were in the approximately 120-subject validation cohort; that cohort was separate from the approximately 700-subject first cohort. The CDR3 extends over 15 amino acids. Per the germline V gene, CDR1 is MRHNA and CDR2 is SNTAGT. Germline trimming cut 5 bases from V and 7 bases from J; bases unmatched to any gene: 8. Using immunoSEQ multiplex PCR, the repertoire was profiled, and TCRdb retains in-frame clones only, with some absent. This table has more than 100,000 clones, about 90% appearing once.

Sequenced: PBMCs. The chain combines TRBV6-4 with TRBJ2-1; TRBD2 agrees at 10 bases. The sequence was obtained from a man in his thirties or forties in good health and CMV-seronegative. The CDR3 nucleotides are TGTGCCAGCAGTATGTCTAGCGGGAGTATGAATGAGCAGTTCTTC. Translated: CASSMSSGSMNEQFF.